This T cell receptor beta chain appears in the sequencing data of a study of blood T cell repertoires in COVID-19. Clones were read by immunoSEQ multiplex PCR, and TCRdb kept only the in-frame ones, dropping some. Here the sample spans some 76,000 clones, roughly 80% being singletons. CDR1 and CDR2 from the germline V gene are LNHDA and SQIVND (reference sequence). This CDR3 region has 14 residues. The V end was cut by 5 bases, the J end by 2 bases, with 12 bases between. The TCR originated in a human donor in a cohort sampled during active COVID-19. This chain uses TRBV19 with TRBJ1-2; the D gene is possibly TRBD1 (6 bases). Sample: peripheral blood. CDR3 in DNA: TGTGCCAGTAGTCCGGGACAAACCAACTATGGCTACACCTTC. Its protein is CASSPGQTNYGYTF.